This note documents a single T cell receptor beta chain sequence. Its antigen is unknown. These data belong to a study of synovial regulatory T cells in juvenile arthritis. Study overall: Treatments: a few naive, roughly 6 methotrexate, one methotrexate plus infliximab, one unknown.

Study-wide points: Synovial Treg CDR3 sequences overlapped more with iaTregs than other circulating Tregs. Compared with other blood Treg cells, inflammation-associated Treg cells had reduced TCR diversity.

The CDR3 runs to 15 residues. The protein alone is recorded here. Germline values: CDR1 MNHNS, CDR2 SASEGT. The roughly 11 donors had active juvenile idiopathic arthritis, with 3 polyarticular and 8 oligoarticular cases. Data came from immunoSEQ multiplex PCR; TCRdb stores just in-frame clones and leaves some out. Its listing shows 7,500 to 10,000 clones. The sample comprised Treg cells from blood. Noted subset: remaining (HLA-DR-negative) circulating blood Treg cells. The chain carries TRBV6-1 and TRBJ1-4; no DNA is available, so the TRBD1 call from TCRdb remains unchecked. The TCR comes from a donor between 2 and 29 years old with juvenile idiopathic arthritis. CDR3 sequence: CASSSGTGFDEKLFF.